The next 26 T cell receptor beta chains were all read from a single sample in a study of blood T cell repertoires in COVID-19. Only in-frame clones appear in the TCRdb table, and some are missing; sequencing was by immunoSEQ multiplex PCR. Of over 200,000 clones listed, over 75% are singletons. The sequenced sample was peripheral blood. The receptors shown here come from a woman between 25 and 40 years old with acute or convalescent COVID-19.

The sample holds one count of this clone. CDR3 nucleotides: TGTGCCAGCAGCAATCTCTCAGCGGGAGGGGGCCGTGTTAACTATGGCTACACCTTC. Translation: CASSNLSAGGGRVNYGYTF. The chain carries TRBV21-1 and TRBJ1-2. TRBV21-1 has pseudogene status. This CDR3 has 19 residues.

This clone was counted a single time. The chain carries TRBV19 and TRBJ1-1, with 10 bases matching TRBD1. After removal of 8 bases from V and 11 bases from J, the junction contained 11 bases not matched to a gene. Per the germline V gene, CDR1 is LNHDA and CDR2 is SQIVND (reference sequence). The length of the CDR3 is 13 residues. This CDR3 reads CASSWTGGGEAFF. DNA of the CDR3: TGTGCCAGTTCATGGACAGGGGGTGGTGAGGCTTTCTTT. The variable domain in full, completed from reference TRBV19 and TRBJ1-1, reads DGGITQSPKYLFRKEGQNVTLSCEQNLNHDAMYWYRQDPGQGLRLIYYSQIVNDFQKGDIAEGYSVSREKKESFPLTVTSAQKNPTAFYLCASSWTGGGEAFFGQGTRLTVV.

This clone was counted only a few times. In the same sample, other DNA sequences code for this CDR3. The J gene is TRBJ1-5, the V gene TRBV19, with D unresolved. In germline, CDR1 is LNHDA, CDR2 SQIVND (reference sequence). There are 14 residues in the CDR3. With 1 base removed from V and 2 bases from J, the gap between germline ends came to 6 bases. This CDR3 is CASSIVPGNQPQHF. The CDR3 bases are TGTGCCAGTAGTATAGTTCCTGGCAATCAGCCCCAGCATTTT.

The chain carries TRBV11-2 and TRBJ1-1; D ambiguous. With 1 base removed from V and 1 base from J, the gap between germline ends came to 4 bases. The CDR3 runs to 13 residues. Germline assignment: CDR1 SGHAT and CDR2 FQNNGV. Here the CDR3 reads CASSLARNTEAFF. The DNA for the CDR3 is TGTGCCAGCAGCTTAGCCAGGAACACTGAAGCTTTCTTT.

The chain is built from TRBV6-5 and TRBJ1-5; 10 nucleotides agree with TRBD1. The V segment lost 4 bases and the J segment 7 bases; nucleotides outside the gene matches: 4. The CDR3 spans 14 residues. Germline-derived CDR1 and CDR2 are MNHEY and SVGAGI. CDR3 sequence reads: CASSSGQGVQPQHF. CDR3 in DNA: TGTGCCAGCAGTTCCGGACAGGGGGTCCAGCCCCAGCATTTT.

The rearrangement uses TRBV12-3 or TRBV12-4 and TRBJ2-7; tentative D call: TRBD1 (5 bases). This CDR3 spans 12 amino acids. V was clipped by 5 bases and J by 5 bases, with 10 bases between them. CDR3 residues: CASSPQGNEQYF. The CDR3 DNA sequence: TGTGCCAGCAGTCCTCAGGGCAACGAGCAGTACTTC.

The chain carries TRBV19 and TRBJ1-2, with D possibly TRBD1 on 6 matching bases. V gave up 4 bases and J gave up 3 bases, with 15 bases separating them. CDR1 and CDR2 (germline): LNHDA, SQIVND (reference sequence). CDR3 size: 15 residues. CDR3 loop: CASSTILRTDYGYTF. CDR3 nucleotides: TGTGCCAGTAGTACCATACTTAGGACAGACTATGGCTACACCTTC.

This chain connects TRBV19 to TRBJ1-6; D remains unclear. The length of the CDR3 is 16 residues. The V end lost 3 bases, the J end lost 9 bases, and 18 bases lay between the germline ends. Per germline, CDR1 LNHDA and CDR2 SQIVND (reference sequence). CDR3 DNA: TGTGCCAGTAGTATGGGAGGGCGATCGGCAGCTTCACCCCTCCACTTT. Its translation is CASSMGGRSAASPLHF.

The chain couples TRBV3-1 (or the pseudogene TRBV3-2) to TRBJ2-5; 9 bases are shared with TRBD2. V was pared by 4 bases and J by 6 bases, with 9 bases of the junction left unmatched. In germline, CDR1 is LGHDT, CDR2 YNNKEL (reference sequence). There are 15 residues in the CDR3. CDR3 nucleotides: TGTGCCAGCAGCCCTTCCGCGGGAGGGCTTAAGACCCAGTACTTC. Its protein product is CASSPSAGGLKTQYF.

Remarks on this clone: The junction differs from germline at one of its ends, possibly a read error. The chain recombines TRBV7-7 with TRBJ1-3; 8 nucleotides line up with TRBD1. Germline V gene sequence: CDR1 SSHAT, CDR2 FNYEAQ (reference sequence). There are 15 residues in the CDR3. The CDR3 region has the DNA TGTGCTAGCAGCGCGTTACAGGGGGCTGGAAACACCATATATTTT. Its translation is CASSALQGAGNTIYF.

The genes are TRBV27 and TRBJ2-3; maybe TRBD2 (6 bases). Per germline, CDR1 MNHEY and CDR2 SMNVEV (reference sequence). This CDR3 contains 14 residues. The V end lost 7 bases, the J end lost 4 bases, and 15 bases lay between the germline ends. The CDR3 DNA reads TGTGCCAGCAATGCGGAGGGCCTAGCAGATACGCAGTATTTT. Translating it yields CASNAEGLADTQYF.

V usage is TRBV6-5 and J usage is TRBJ2-7; 8 bases are a match to TRBD1. The CDR3 consists of 15 residues. Unmatched junction bases numbered 8, after V lost 6 bases and J lost 1 base. Germline-derived CDR1 and CDR2 are MNHEY and SVGAGI. The CDR3 DNA sequence: TGTGCCAGCAGGCGGGACAGGTCCCCTTCCTACGAGCAGTACTTC. Translated: CASRRDRSPSYEQYF.

This sequence joins TRBV30 and TRBJ2-3, with TRBD1 matching 8 bases. Germline V gene data show CDR1 as GTSNPN and CDR2 as SVGIG (reference sequence). The CDR3 extends over 16 amino acids. The trim removed 2 bases at V and 3 bases at J, leaving 10 bases unmatched. The CDR3 DNA sequence: TGTGCCTGGAGTAAGGTAGCAGGGGGCGCAACAGATACGCAGTATTTT. As protein: CAWSKVAGGATDTQYF.

This clone has a handful of counts. V gene TRBV5-6 combines with J gene TRBJ2-7; possibly TRBD1 for D (5 bases). The germline V gene encodes CDR1 SGHDT and CDR2 YYEEEE. Between the trimmed V and J ends, which lost 2 bases and 6 bases, there was a span of 12 bases. The CDR3 has 13 residues. The CDR3 nucleotides read TGTGCCAGCAGCTTTGCAGGGTCGGGCGAGCAGTACTTC. Protein product: CASSFAGSGEQYF. The whole variable domain, filled in from reference TRBV5-6 and TRBJ2-7, reads DAGVTQSPTHLIKTRGQQVTLRCSPKSGHDTVSWYQQALGQGPQFIFQYYEEEERQRGNFPDRFSGHQFPNYSSELNVNALLLGDSALYLCASSFAGSGEQYFGPGTRLTVT.

The rearrangement joins TRBV5-1 to TRBJ2-7, with 9 nucleotides matching TRBD2. With V trimmed by 7 bases and J by 0 bases, 8 bases remained unmatched. The CDR3 spans 15 residues. Germline CDR1 SGHRS, CDR2 YFSETQ. The CDR3 loop reads CASHPTAGGSYEQYF. The CDR3 DNA sequence: TGCGCCAGCCACCCAACAGCGGGAGGCTCCTACGAGCAGTACTTC.

The chain employs TRBV18 and TRBJ2-1; the D gene is possibly TRBD2 (6 bases). Trimming removed 2 bases at V and 2 bases at J, with 13 bases between. This CDR3 spans 16 amino acids. Germline loops: CDR1 KGHSH, CDR2 LQKENI. CDR3 residues: CASSPKGGGTYNEQFF. In nucleotides, the CDR3 is TGTGCCAGCTCACCAAAGGGCGGAGGGACCTACAATGAGCAGTTCTTC.

V gene TRBV19 combines with J gene TRBJ2-1; the match to TRBD2 covers 10 bases. Trimming removed 5 bases from V and 6 bases from J; junction bases left unmatched: 19. This CDR3 region has 19 residues. From germline, CDR1 is LNHDA and CDR2 SQIVND (reference sequence). CDR3 DNA: TGTGCCAGTAGTCCCCGGACGCGCAGAACTAGCGGGAAGGGCAATGAGCAGTTCTTC. Amino acid sequence: CASSPRTRRTSGKGNEQFF. Complete variable domain (other parts from reference TRBV19 and TRBJ2-1): DGGITQSPKYLFRKEGQNVTLSCEQNLNHDAMYWYRQDPGQGLRLIYYSQIVNDFQKGDIAEGYSVSREKKESFPLTVTSAQKNPTAFYLCASSPRTRRTSGKGNEQFFGPGTRLTVL.

The chain carries TRBV4-3 and TRBJ2-1; D is possibly TRBD2 (5 bases). V was pared by 4 bases and J by 16 bases, with 17 bases between. CDR3 size: 12 residues. Germline V lookup: CDR1 LGHNA, CDR2 YSLEER. The CDR3: CASSRDPGIPFF. CDR3 in DNA: TGCGCCAGCAGCCGAGATCCCGGGATCCCTTTCTTC.

This clone was seen only a few times. J is TRBJ1-2 and V is TRBV30; 7 bases align to TRBD1. The CDR3 consists of 13 residues. CDR1 is GTSNPN and CDR2 is SVGIG in the germline V gene (reference sequence). V dropped 3 bases and J dropped 3; count of bases not matched to a gene: 4. The DNA for the CDR3 is TGTGCCTGGAGGGCAGGGGGACACTATGGCTACACCTTC. Translating it yields CAWRAGGHYGYTF.

The chain joins TRBV29-1 to TRBJ2-4; TRBD1 might be the D (5 bases). From germline, CDR1 is SQVTM and CDR2 ANQGSEA. Trimming removed 6 bases at V and 4 bases at J, with 16 bases between. The CDR3 is 14 residues long. CDR3 residues: CSVRQSGQKNIQYF. Here the CDR3 DNA reads TGCAGCGTCAGACAGTCCGGGCAGAAAAACATTCAGTACTTC.

The CDR3 spells CASSLVSGQVSTDTQYF. CDR3 nucleotides: TGTGCCAGCAGCTTAGTTTCGGGACAGGTCAGCACAGATACGCAGTATTTT. This chain connects TRBV11-3 to TRBJ2-3; 8 bases line up with TRBD1. Germline V CDR1 and CDR2: SGHNT, YENEEA. This CDR3 spans 17 amino acids. The V and J ends lost 1 base and 0 bases, in that order; junction bases with no gene match: 6.

This chain connects TRBV6-5 to TRBJ2-1; 9 bases fit TRBD2. CDR3 length equals 16 residues. CDR1 and CDR2 from the germline V gene are MNHEY and SVGAGI. V shed 0 bases, J shed 7 bases, and the junction held 7 bases outside the gene matches. The CDR3 coding sequence is TGTGCCAGCAGTTACTCGGTGGCTAGCGGGAATAATGAGCAGTTCTTC. Its protein product is CASSYSVASGNNEQFF.

The chain links TRBV9 to TRBJ1-4; D is uncertain. This CDR3 contains 13 residues. V lost 6 bases and J lost 9, with 15 bases in between. Germline assignment: CDR1 SGDLS and CDR2 YYNGEE. CDR3 protein: CASMGSAGKKLFF. The CDR3 bases are TGTGCCAGCATGGGCTCGGCGGGTAAAAAACTGTTTTTT.

The V and J genes are TRBV7-9 and TRBJ2-7, with D uncertain. The CDR3 loop spans 14 amino acids. Between the trimmed V and J ends, which lost 4 bases and 2 bases, there was a span of 12 bases. Germline V lookup: CDR1 SEHNR, CDR2 FQNEAQ (reference sequence). CDR3 sequence reads: CASSSSGWTYEQYF. In nucleotides, the CDR3 is TGTGCCAGCAGCTCCTCCGGGTGGACCTACGAGCAGTACTTC.

V is TRBV4-2 and J is TRBJ1-4; 10 bases are shared with TRBD1. With 0 bases clipped from V and 5 bases from J, the junction kept 6 bases outside the gene matches. This CDR3 contains 17 residues. Germline V gives CDR1 LGHNA, CDR2 YNFKEQ. The chain's CDR3 is CASSQDSSGQGNEKLFF. The CDR3 coding sequence is TGTGCCAGCAGCCAAGATAGCTCGGGACAGGGGAATGAAAAACTGTTTTTT.

The chain combines TRBV9 with TRBJ2-2, with 8 bases that match TRBD1. The CDR3 covers 15 residues. With V trimmed by 3 bases and J by 9 bases, 10 bases remained unmatched. In germline, CDR1 is SGDLS, CDR2 YYNGEE. The chain's CDR3 is CASSAGQGYLRELFF. The CDR3 coding sequence is TGTGCCAGCAGCGCCGGACAGGGTTACTTGCGGGAGCTGTTTTTT.